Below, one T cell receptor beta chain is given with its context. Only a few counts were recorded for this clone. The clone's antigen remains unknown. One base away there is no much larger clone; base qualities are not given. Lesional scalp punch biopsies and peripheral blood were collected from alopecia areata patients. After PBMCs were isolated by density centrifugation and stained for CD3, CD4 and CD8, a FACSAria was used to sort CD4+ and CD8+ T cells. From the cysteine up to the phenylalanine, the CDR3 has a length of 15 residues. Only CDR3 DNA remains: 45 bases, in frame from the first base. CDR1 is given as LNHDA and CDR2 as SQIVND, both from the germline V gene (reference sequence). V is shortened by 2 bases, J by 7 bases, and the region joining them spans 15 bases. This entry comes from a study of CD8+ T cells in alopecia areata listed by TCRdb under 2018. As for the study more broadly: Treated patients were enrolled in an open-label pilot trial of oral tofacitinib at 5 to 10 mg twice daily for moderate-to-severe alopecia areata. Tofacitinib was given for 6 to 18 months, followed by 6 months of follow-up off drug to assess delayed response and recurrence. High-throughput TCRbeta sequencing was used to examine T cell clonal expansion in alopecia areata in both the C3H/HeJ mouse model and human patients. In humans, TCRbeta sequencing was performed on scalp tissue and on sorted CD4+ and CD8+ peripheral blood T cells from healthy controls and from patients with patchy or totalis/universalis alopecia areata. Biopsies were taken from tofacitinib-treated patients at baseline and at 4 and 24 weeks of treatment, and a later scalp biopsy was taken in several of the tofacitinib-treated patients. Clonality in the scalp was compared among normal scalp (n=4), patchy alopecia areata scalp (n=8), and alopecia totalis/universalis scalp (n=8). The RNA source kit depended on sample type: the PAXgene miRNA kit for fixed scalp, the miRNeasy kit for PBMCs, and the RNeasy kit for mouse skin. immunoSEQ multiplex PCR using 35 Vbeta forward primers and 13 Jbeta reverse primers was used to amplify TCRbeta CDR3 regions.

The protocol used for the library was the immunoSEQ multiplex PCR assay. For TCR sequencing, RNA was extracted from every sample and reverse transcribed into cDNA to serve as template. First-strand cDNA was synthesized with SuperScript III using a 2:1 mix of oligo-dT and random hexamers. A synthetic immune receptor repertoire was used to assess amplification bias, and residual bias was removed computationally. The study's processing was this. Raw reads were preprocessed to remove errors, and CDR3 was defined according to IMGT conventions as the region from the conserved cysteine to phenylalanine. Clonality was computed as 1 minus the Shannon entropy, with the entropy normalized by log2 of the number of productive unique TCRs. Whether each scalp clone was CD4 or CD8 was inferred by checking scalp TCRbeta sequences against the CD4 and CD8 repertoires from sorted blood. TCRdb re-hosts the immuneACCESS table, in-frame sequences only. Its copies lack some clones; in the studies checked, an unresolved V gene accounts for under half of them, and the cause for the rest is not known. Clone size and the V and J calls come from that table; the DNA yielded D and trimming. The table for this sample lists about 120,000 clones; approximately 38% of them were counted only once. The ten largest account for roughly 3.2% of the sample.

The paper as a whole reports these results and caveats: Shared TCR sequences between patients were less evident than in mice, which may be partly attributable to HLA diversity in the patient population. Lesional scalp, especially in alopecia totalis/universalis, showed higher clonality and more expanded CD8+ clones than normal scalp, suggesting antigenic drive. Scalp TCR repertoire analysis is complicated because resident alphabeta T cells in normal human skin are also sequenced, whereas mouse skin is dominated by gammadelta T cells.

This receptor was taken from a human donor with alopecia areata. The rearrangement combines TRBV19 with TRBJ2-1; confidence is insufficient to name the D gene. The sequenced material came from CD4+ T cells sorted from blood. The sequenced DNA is TGTGCCAGTAGTATAAGGCCCCCACTTCGGAATGAGCAGTTCTTC. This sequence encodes CASSIRPPLRNEQFF.